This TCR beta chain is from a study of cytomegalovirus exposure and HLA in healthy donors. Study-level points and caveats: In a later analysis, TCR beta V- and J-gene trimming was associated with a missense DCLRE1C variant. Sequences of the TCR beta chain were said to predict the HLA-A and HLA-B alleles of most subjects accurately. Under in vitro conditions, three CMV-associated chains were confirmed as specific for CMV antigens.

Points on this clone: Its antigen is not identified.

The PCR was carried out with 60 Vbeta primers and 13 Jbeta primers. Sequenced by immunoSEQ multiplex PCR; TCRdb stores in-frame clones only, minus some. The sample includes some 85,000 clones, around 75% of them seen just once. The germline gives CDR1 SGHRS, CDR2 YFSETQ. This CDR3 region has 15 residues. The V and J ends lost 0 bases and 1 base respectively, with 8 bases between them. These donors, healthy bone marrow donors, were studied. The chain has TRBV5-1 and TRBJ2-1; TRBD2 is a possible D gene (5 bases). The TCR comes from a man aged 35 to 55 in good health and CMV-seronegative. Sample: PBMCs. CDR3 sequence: CASSLAPGSYNEQFF. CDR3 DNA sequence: TGCGCCAGCAGCTTGGCCCCGGGGTCCTACAATGAGCAGTTCTTC.